This T cell receptor beta chain emerged from a study of blood T cell repertoires in COVID-19. Study information: Sample material is recorded as cDNA or gDNA derived from T cells, B-cell-depleted T cells, or PBMCs.

The repertoire was sequenced with immunoSEQ multiplex PCR; TCRdb's copy has only in-frame clones and lacks some. There are over 85,000 clones in the sample; roughly 82% occur only once, and about 15% lies in the top ten. Germline trimming cut 5 bases from V and 12 bases from J; bases unmatched to any gene: 13. Per the germline V gene, CDR1 is SGHTA and CDR2 is FQGNSA. This CDR3 spans 14 amino acids. Material for sequencing was peripheral blood. The rearrangement uses TRBV7-2 and TRBJ2-1, with TRBD2 matching over 7 bases. This TCR was sampled from an older woman with acute or convalescent COVID-19. The CDR3, as DNA: TGTGCCAGCAGCACAGGAAGGGAGCGGGGAATGCAGTTCTTC. Translation gives CASSTGRERGMQFF.